This TCR beta chain was sequenced in a study of blood T cell repertoires in COVID-19. For the study at large: Researchers got acute and convalescent COVID-19 samples from the United States, Italy and Spain. PBMCs, B-cell-depleted T cells, or T cells were the source of the cDNA or gDNA that made up the material.

Source study methods: Reference gene primer amplification yielded estimated nucleated cell counts. TCRdb's table, derived via immunoSEQ multiplex PCR, lists solely in-frame clones and lacks some. V, J and clone size are those of that table, while D and trimming were read from the DNA. Among 200,000 to 300,000 clones, approximately 87% were seen once, and the ten largest hold 6.2%. V shed 4 bases and J shed 16 bases, with 17 bases lying between them. CDR3 length: 12 residues. Germline V gene lookup returns CDR1 SGHDN and CDR2 FVKESK. The sequencing input was peripheral blood. This rearrangement joins TRBV14 to TRBJ2-1; D possibly corresponds to TRBD2 (6 bases). This receptor was identified in a man in his sixties with acute or convalescent COVID-19. The CDR3 DNA reads as TGTGCCAGCAGCCCCCTGGACTCGGAGGGATTCTTC. It is translated as CASSPLDSEGFF.